This T cell receptor beta chain was identified in a study of blood T cell repertoires in COVID-19. V was pared by 3 bases and J by 7 bases, with 12 bases between. Per germline, CDR1 WNHNN and CDR2 SYGVQD (reference sequence). This CDR3 contains 13 residues. Sequencing used immunoSEQ multiplex PCR; TCRdb keeps in-frame clones, though not all of them. The data contain roughly 240,000 clones, approximately 84% of them singletons. The specimen was peripheral blood. This chain connects TRBV10-1 to TRBJ1-1; D gene uncertain. The sequence derives from a woman in her twenties or thirties who had recovered from COVID-19. CDR3 in amino acids: CASSDGNRGEAFF. CDR3 in DNA: TGCGCCAGCAGTGATGGAAACCGGGGTGAAGCTTTCTTT.